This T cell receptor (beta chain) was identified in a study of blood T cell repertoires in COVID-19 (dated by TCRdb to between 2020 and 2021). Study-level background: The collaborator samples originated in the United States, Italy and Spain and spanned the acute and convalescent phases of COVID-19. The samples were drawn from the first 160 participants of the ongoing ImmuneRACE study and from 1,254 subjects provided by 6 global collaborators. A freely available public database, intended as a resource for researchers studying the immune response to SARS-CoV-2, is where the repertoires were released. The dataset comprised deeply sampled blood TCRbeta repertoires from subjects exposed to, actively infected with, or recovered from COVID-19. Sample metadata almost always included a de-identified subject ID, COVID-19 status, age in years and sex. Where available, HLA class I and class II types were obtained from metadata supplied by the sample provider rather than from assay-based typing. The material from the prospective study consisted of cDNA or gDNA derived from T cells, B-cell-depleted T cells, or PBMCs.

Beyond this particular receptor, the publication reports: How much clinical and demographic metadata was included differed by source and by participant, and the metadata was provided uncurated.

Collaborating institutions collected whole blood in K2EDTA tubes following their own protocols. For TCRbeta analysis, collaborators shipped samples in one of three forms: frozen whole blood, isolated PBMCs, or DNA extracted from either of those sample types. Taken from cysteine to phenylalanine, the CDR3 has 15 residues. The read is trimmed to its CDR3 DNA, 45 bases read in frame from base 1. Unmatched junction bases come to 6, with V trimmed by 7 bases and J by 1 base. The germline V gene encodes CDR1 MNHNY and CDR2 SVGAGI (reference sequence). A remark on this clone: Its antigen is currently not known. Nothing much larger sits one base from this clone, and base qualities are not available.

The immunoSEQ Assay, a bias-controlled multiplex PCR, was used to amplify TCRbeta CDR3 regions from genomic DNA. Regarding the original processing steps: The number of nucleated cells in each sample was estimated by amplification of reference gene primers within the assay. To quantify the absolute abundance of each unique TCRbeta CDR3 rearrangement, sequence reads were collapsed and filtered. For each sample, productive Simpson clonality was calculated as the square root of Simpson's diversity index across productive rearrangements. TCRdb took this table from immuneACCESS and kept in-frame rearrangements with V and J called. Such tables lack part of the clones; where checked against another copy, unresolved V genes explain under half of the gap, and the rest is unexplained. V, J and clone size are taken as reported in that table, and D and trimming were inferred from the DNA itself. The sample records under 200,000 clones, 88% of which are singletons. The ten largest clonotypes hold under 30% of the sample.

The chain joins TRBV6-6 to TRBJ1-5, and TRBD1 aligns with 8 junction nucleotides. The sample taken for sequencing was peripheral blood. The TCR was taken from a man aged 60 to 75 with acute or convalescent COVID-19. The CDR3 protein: CASTYPGGSNQPQHF. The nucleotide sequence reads TGTGCCAGCACCTACCCAGGGGGCAGCAATCAGCCCCAGCATTTT.